This T cell receptor (beta chain) was captured in a study of T-cell reconstitution after alpha-beta-depleted transplantation in children (TCRdb year 2016). Concerning the study at large: Using TCR repertoire profiling, the study followed T-cell immune reconstitution in a quantitative way in children after TCRalphabeta/CD19-depleted allogeneic hematopoietic cell transplantation.

The intended sense of this specimen's treatment or condition label: allogeneic hematopoietic cell transplantation with graft depleted of TCRalphabeta T cells and CD19 B cells. TCRalphabeta/CD19-depleted allogeneic hematopoietic cell grafts were given to the transplant recipients, all of whom were children. Summary of the overall study and its limitations: The high TCRbeta diversity at day 60 in some patients was ascribed to recipient T cells and intrathymic progenitors that had survived conditioning. Apparently early alphabetaT-cell count recovery about two months after transplant reportedly relied on only several hundred rapidly expanded clones derived from non-depleted graft cells. Hyperexpanded clone frequencies declined over subsequent months; after one year, T-cell counts and TCRbeta diversity were mostly attributed to newly produced T cells.

Receptor amplification or capture employed PCR. This sample was sequenced with an Illumina HiSeq 2500. Molecular barcoding was employed in the preparation of TCR libraries, with unique molecular identifiers being used to normalize TCRbeta repertoire quantification. TCRdb trimmed public reads at Q25 via fastp, called clones via MiXCR and kept in-frame beta chains. Each record represents a unique CDR3 protein, reported with the most common genes and DNA among its rows. A total of about 440,000 distinct CDR3 sequences appear in this sample, about 40% of them only once. Roughly 27% of the sample is taken by the ten largest. Comment on this clonotype: Its antigen has not been determined. No base qualities exist here, and no much larger clone lies one base off it.

Material: PBMCs, obtained before TCRalphabeta/CD19-depleted stem cell transplant. This TCR was recovered from a girl aged 2-10 years with aplastic anemia, due to receive a stem cell transplant.

The sequenced DNA is TGTGCCAGCAGTTTTCAGGGGACTAGCTTCTACAATGAGCAGTTCTTC. The resulting protein is CASSFQGTSFYNEQFF. The chain links TRBV28 with TRBJ2-1; 9 nucleotides in the junction match TRBD2. Compared with germline, V lacks 3 bases and J lacks 3 bases; bases without a gene match: 6. Taken from cysteine to phenylalanine, the CDR3 has 16 residues. The entry retains the CDR3 DNA only, 48 bases that are in frame from base 1. CDR1 is given as MDHEN and CDR2 as SYDVKM, both from the germline V gene.